These 32 T cell receptor beta chains were sequenced from one sample in a study of glioma-infiltrating T cells after dendritic cell vaccination. The time point is: after dendritic cell vaccination, including at tumor progression/relapse. Here immunoSEQ multiplex PCR was the method, and the copy in TCRdb shows in-frame clones only, minus some. The data hold roughly 85,000 clones, with 85% observed a single time. The material was blood, obtained after dendritic cell vaccination. The receptors were gathered from a human donor with glioblastoma.

The chain has TRBV5-4 and TRBJ2-5; tentative D call: TRBD1 (6 bases). Germline V gene data show CDR1 as SGHNT and CDR2 as YYREEE (reference sequence). The length of the CDR3 is 15 residues. V was pared by 1 base and J by 5 bases, with 15 bases between. CDR3 residues: CASSLKSPGAETQYF. The CDR3, as DNA: TGTGCCAGCAGCTTGAAGTCTCCAGGGGCCGAGACCCAGTACTTC.

The rearrangement uses TRBV7-2 and TRBJ2-2, with D hard to call. This CDR3 contains 15 residues. The germline CDR1 and CDR2 sequences are SGHTA and FQGNSA. Trimming took off 2 bases at V and 2 bases at J, with 9 bases between the two ends. The CDR3 DNA sequence: TGTGCCAGCAGCTTAACCCTAATAAACACCGGGGAGCTGTTTTTT. Residues: CASSLTLINTGELFF. Filled out from reference TRBV7-2 and TRBJ2-2, the complete variable domain reads GAGVSQSPSNKVTEKGKDVELRCDPISGHTALYWYRQSLGQGLEFLIYFQGNSAPDKSGLPSDRFSAERTGGSVSTLTIQRTQQEDSAVYLCASSLTLINTGELFFGEGSRLTVL.

The gene calls are TRBV15 and TRBJ1-4, with a tentative D call TRBD1 (6 bases). Trimming stripped 0 bases from V and 8 bases from J, with 22 bases between. This CDR3 is built from 18 residues. Germline CDR1 reads LNHNV; CDR2 reads YYDKDF (reference sequence). The CDR3 sequence: CATSRDYRGETGDEKLFF. The DNA for the CDR3 is TGTGCCACCAGCAGAGATTATCGTGGGGAGACAGGAGACGAAAAACTGTTTTTT.

The rearrangement uses TRBV5-1 and TRBJ2-2; the D gene is possibly TRBD2 (6 bases). This CDR3 is built from 13 residues. The V gene lost 4 bases and the J gene lost 5 bases, with 9 bases spanning the gap. The V gene's germline CDR1 is SGHRS and CDR2 YFSETQ. CDR3 protein: CASSPAGTGELFF. CDR3 in DNA: TGCGCCAGCAGCCCTGCGGGGACCGGGGAGCTGTTTTTT.

Many counts were recorded for this clone. The chain employs TRBV6-6 and TRBJ1-4, with D possibly being TRBD1 (5 bases). The CDR3 sequence is 11 residues long. The germline V gene has CDR1 MNHNY and CDR2 SVGAGI (reference sequence). The V and J ends lost 5 bases and 8 bases respectively, with 6 bases between them. The CDR3 DNA reads TGTGCCAGCAGTGACAGAGAAAAACTGTTTTTT. Amino acids: CASSDREKLFF.

The chain links TRBV28 to TRBJ2-1; 16 nucleotides agree with TRBD2. The V gene's germline CDR1 is MDHEN and CDR2 SYDVKM. The CDR3 is 18 residues long. V was clipped by 5 bases and J by 7 bases; unmatched bases: 11. CDR3: CASSRYLGLAGGENEQFF. In nucleotides, the CDR3 is TGTGCCAGCAGTAGGTATTTGGGACTAGCGGGAGGGGAAAATGAGCAGTTCTTC.

The V call is TRBV6-1, the J call TRBJ2-7; 7 bases agree with TRBD2. CDR3 length: 13 amino acids. CDR1 and CDR2 from the germline V gene are MNHNS and SASEGT. V gave up 6 bases and J gave up 5 bases; unmatched junction bases: 7. CDR3 sequence (DNA): TGTGCCAGCAGCCGGGACTACAAGCACGAGCAGTACTTC. Protein sequence: CASSRDYKHEQYF.

V usage is TRBV19 and J usage is TRBJ1-1, with a possible D match to TRBD1 (5 bases). The CDR3 runs to 14 residues. The germline gives CDR1 LNHDA, CDR2 SQIVND (reference sequence). The V and J ends lost 3 bases and 1 base respectively, with 9 bases between them. The CDR3 DNA reads as TGTGCCAGTAGTATCGGGGGAAAGAACACTGAAGCTTTCTTT. This encodes CASSIGGKNTEAFF. The full variable domain, its missing parts supplied by reference TRBV19 and TRBJ1-1, is DGGITQSPKYLFRKEGQNVTLSCEQNLNHDAMYWYRQDPGQGLRLIYYSQIVNDFQKGDIAEGYSVSREKKESFPLTVTSAQKNPTAFYLCASSIGGKNTEAFFGQGTRLTVV.

V is TRBV2 and J is TRBJ1-5; perhaps TRBD1 as D (5 bases). The length of the CDR3 is 13 residues. Trimming took 7 bases from V and 1 from J, leaving 8 bases between them. CDR1 is SNHLY and CDR2 is FYNNEI in the germline V gene. CDR3 DNA sequence: TGTGCCAGCACCAGGGAAAGCAATCAGCCCCAGCATTTT. Translated: CASTRESNQPQHF.

The chain has TRBV2 and TRBJ2-2; maybe TRBD1 (5 bases). V shed 3 bases and J shed 6 bases, with 17 bases lying between them. The germline gives CDR1 SNHLY, CDR2 FYNNEI. CDR3 length: 16 residues. The CDR3 region is CASSDQGGVSAGELFF. For the CDR3, the DNA is TGTGCCAGCAGTGACCAGGGTGGGGTCAGCGCCGGGGAGCTGTTTTTT.

There are a few counts of this clone. The rearrangement joins TRBV19 to TRBJ1-4, with D unresolved. Trimming pared 7 bases from V and 8 bases from J, leaving 17 bases between. This CDR3 has 14 residues. Germline assignment: CDR1 LNHDA and CDR2 SQIVND (reference sequence). In DNA form, the CDR3 reads TGTGCCAGTACCTCGTCTCAGGTTAGAGAAAAACTGTTTTTT. This gives the protein CASTSSQVREKLFF.

The V and J genes are TRBV19 and TRBJ2-3; 7 bases map to TRBD2. V lost 4 bases, J lost 1 base, and 2 bases stayed unmatched. CDR1 is LNHDA and CDR2 is SQIVND in the germline V gene (reference sequence). The CDR3 consists of 14 residues. The CDR3 DNA follows: TGTGCCAGTAGTAGGGGGGGAGGCACAGATACGCAGTATTTT. It specifies CASSRGGGTDTQYF.

V gene TRBV6-6 combines with J gene TRBJ2-7; the D gene is possibly TRBD1 (5 bases). V lost 0 bases and J lost 10, with 16 bases in between. In germline, CDR1 is MNHNY, CDR2 SVGAGI (reference sequence). The CDR3 has 14 amino acids. DNA of the CDR3: TGTGCCAGCAGTTACTCGATGGCCCAGGGCCCTCAGTACTTC. Its protein product is CASSYSMAQGPQYF.

V gene TRBV27 combines with J gene TRBJ1-5; D not certain. Trimming pared 2 bases from V and 1 base from J, leaving 6 bases between. The germline V gene encodes CDR1 MNHEY and CDR2 SMNVEV (reference sequence). CDR3 length equals 14 residues. The CDR3 bases are TGTGCCAGCAGTTTAACGCAGAGCAATCAGCCCCAGCATTTT. The encoded protein is CASSLTQSNQPQHF.

This chain connects TRBV7-2 to TRBJ2-2, with a tentative D call TRBD1 (5 bases). The CDR3 runs to 14 residues. Germline V gene lookup returns CDR1 SGHTA and CDR2 FQGNSA. V lost 6 bases and J 6 bases, leaving 14 bases between the germline ends. The CDR3 loop reads CASSTDILAGELFF. CDR3 coding DNA: TGTGCCAGCAGTACGGACATCCTTGCCGGGGAGCTGTTTTTT. Looking up the rest from reference TRBV7-2 and TRBJ2-2 gives the full variable domain: GAGVSQSPSNKVTEKGKDVELRCDPISGHTALYWYRQSLGQGLEFLIYFQGNSAPDKSGLPSDRFSAERTGGSVSTLTIQRTQQEDSAVYLCASSTDILAGELFFGEGSRLTVL.

The chain employs TRBV9 and TRBJ1-3, with D possibly matching TRBD1 (6 bases). This CDR3 has 17 amino acids. The V gene lost 4 bases and the J gene lost 3 bases, with 20 bases spanning the gap. CDR1 and CDR2 from the germline V gene are SGDLS and YYNGEE. DNA for the CDR3: TGTGCCAGCAGCCCCCGCCCGGGGGGCGCCGGTGGAAACACCATATATTTT. Translation gives CASSPRPGGAGGNTIYF.

This clone has a handful of counts. The chain uses TRBV4-3 and TRBJ2-5; D is ambiguous. The CDR3 spans 13 residues. V lost 3 bases and J lost 0, with 5 bases in between. Germline V CDR1 and CDR2: LGHNA, YSLEER. Written as DNA, the CDR3 is TGCGCCAGCAGCCAGACACACCAAGAGACCCAGTACTTC. Its translation is CASSQTHQETQYF.

J is TRBJ2-6 and V is TRBV15; D unresolved. Deletions cut 0 bases from V and 3 bases from J, with 3 bases between. Germline-derived CDR1 and CDR2 are LNHNV and YYDKDF (reference sequence). The CDR3 extends over 14 amino acids. In DNA, the CDR3 is TGTGCCACCAGCAGAGATTATGGGGCCAACGTCCTGACTTTC. Its translation: CATSRDYGANVLTF.

This chain uses TRBV7-8 with TRBJ1-4, with 9 bases lining up with TRBD1. This CDR3 region has 15 residues. V was pared by 6 bases and J by 6 bases, with 8 bases of the junction left unmatched. Looked up from germline, CDR1 is SGHVS and CDR2 is FQNEAQ. DNA of the CDR3: TGTGCCAGCAGTGGAACAGGGGGCGGTTATGAAAAACTGTTTTTT. Residues: CASSGTGGGYEKLFF.

The rearrangement links TRBV30 to TRBJ1-2, with D perhaps TRBD1 (5 bases). Per germline, CDR1 GTSNPN and CDR2 SVGIG (reference sequence). Trimming removed 5 bases at V and 1 base at J, with 11 bases between. The CDR3 extends over 13 amino acids. CDR3 region: CAWQGGVNYGYTF. The CDR3 DNA sequence: TGTGCCTGGCAGGGAGGGGTTAACTATGGCTACACCTTC.

V usage is TRBV6-4 and J usage is TRBJ1-5; tentatively, D is TRBD1 (5 bases). The CDR3 spans 16 residues. Germline-derived CDR1 and CDR2 are MRHNA and SNTAGT. The V end was cut by 8 bases, the J end by 2 bases, with 19 bases between. In nucleotides, the CDR3 is TGTGCCAGCCCCAACACCCCCAGGGTTGGCAATCAGCCCCAGCATTTT. Translation: CASPNTPRVGNQPQHF.

This sequence joins TRBV21-1 and TRBJ2-1; TRBD2, the table's D call, was not compared with the DNA. TRBV21-1 is annotated as a pseudogene. The CDR3 is 24 amino acids. The CDR3 sequence is CASSRPTRGQGLAGEGGHIDEQFF. The CDR3 nucleotides are TGTGCCAGCAGCAGGCCAACGCGCGGACAGGGCCTAGCGGGAGAAGGGGGTCACATCGATGAGCAGTTCTTC.

The CDR3 coding sequence is TGTGCCAGCTCACCCATACCGGACAGAAACTATGGCTACACCTTC. This encodes CASSPIPDRNYGYTF. J is TRBJ1-2 and V is TRBV18; D possibly corresponds to TRBD1 (6 bases). Trimming stripped 3 bases from V and 2 bases from J, with 13 bases between. Germline V lookup: CDR1 KGHSH, CDR2 LQKENI. The CDR3 totals 15 residues.

J is TRBJ2-5 and V is TRBV7-6, with TRBD1 as a possible D gene (5 bases). The CDR3 loop spans 17 amino acids. Per the germline V gene, CDR1 is SGHVS and CDR2 is FNYEAQ. V was trimmed by 1 base and J by 3 bases, leaving 18 bases between them. Here the CDR3 DNA reads TGTGCCAGCAGCTTAGGTCCCCCAAGGGCAGGGAAAGAGACCCAGTACTTC. It yields the protein CASSLGPPRAGKETQYF.

The chain uses TRBV10-3 and TRBJ2-1; the D gene is possibly TRBD1 (6 bases). The CDR3 runs 17 residues. CDR1 is ENHRY, CDR2 SYGVKD, per germline. Trimming removed 0 bases from V and 5 bases from J, with 17 bases in between. DNA for the CDR3: TGTGCCATCAGTGAGTCGACGGCAGGGGAGTACAACAATGAGCAGTTCTTC. Translated: CAISESTAGEYNNEQFF.

This CDR3 is CASSGQLAGHNEQFF. CDR3 sequence (DNA): TGTGCCAGCAGTGGCCAACTAGCGGGGCACAATGAGCAGTTCTTC. The chain links TRBV7-2 to TRBJ2-1; 10 bases fit TRBD2. Trimming cost V 6 bases and J 5 bases; bases outside gene matches: 7. The V gene's germline CDR1 is SGHTA and CDR2 FQGNSA. This CDR3 is 15 amino acids long.

This chain connects TRBV6-4 to TRBJ2-5; D is uncertain. The CDR3 is 15 residues long. V lost 2 bases and J 1 base, leaving 11 bases between the germline ends. Germline lookup yields CDR1 MRHNA and CDR2 SNTAGT. The CDR3: CASSDVGRLQETQYF. For the CDR3, the DNA is TGTGCCAGCAGTGACGTAGGCAGACTCCAAGAGACCCAGTACTTC.

V is TRBV19 and J is TRBJ2-1; 7 bases fit TRBD1. The CDR3 sequence is 16 residues long. Germline lookup yields CDR1 LNHDA and CDR2 SQIVND (reference sequence). J gave up 0 bases and V 6 bases, and 8 bases lay outside the gene matches. CDR3 sequence reads: CASSPGQINSYNEQFF. CDR3 sequence (DNA): TGTGCCAGTAGCCCGGGACAGATAAACTCCTACAATGAGCAGTTCTTC.

The genes are TRBV9 and TRBJ2-5; D may be TRBD2 (6 bases). The J call may be faulty, since TRBJ2-7 better matches the DNA end. The CDR3 contains 15 residues. Germline CDR1 and CDR2: SGDLS and YYNGEE. CDR3 sequence: CASSAFSGPSYEQYF. CDR3 in DNA: TGTGCCAGCAGCGCGTTTAGCGGACCCTCCTACGAGCAGTACTTC.

V usage is TRBV6-5 and J usage is TRBJ2-7; TRBD1 matches at 7 bases. The CDR3 runs to 15 residues. V lost 3 bases and J lost 3; bases outside the gene matches: 8. CDR1 MNHEY and CDR2 SVGAGI come from the germline V gene. The CDR3 protein is CASSYDRAFIYEQYF. In DNA, the CDR3 is TGTGCCAGCAGTTATGACAGGGCTTTCATCTACGAGCAGTACTTC.

The genes are TRBV2 and TRBJ2-5, with 8 nucleotides matching TRBD1. The last part of the DNA fits TRBJ2-7 better; the J call may be wrong. The CDR3 runs 13 residues. Germline CDR1 SNHLY, CDR2 FYNNEI. CDR3 in amino acids: CASSWTGSYEQYF. The CDR3 DNA sequence: TGTGCCAGCAGTTGGACAGGGTCTTACGAGCAGTACTTC.

The chain combines TRBV9 with TRBJ1-5, with TRBD1 matching 9 bases. V was clipped by 4 bases and J by 6 bases; unmatched bases: 5. This CDR3 region has 14 residues. Germline values: CDR1 SGDLS, CDR2 YYNGEE. DNA for the CDR3: TGTGCCAGCAGCCCAACAGGGGGCATTCAGCCCCAGCATTTT. Its protein product is CASSPTGGIQPQHF. The full variable domain, with the rest looked up from reference TRBV9 and TRBJ1-5, is DSGVTQTPKHLITATGQRVTLRCSPRSGDLSVYWYQQSLDQGLQFLIQYYNGEERAKGNILERFSAQQFPDLHSELNLSSLELGDSALYFCASSPTGGIQPQHFGDGTRLSIL.